This T cell receptor (beta chain) was sequenced during a study of blood T cell dynamics during melanoma immunotherapy. Profiled with immunoSEQ multiplex PCR; TCRdb holds only in-frame clones, not every one. The table records tens of thousands of clones, 89% of them present only once. J lost 11 bases, V lost 5 bases, and 11 bases had no gene match. The CDR3 has 13 amino acids. Germline assignment: CDR1 MDHEN and CDR2 SYDVKM. Documented time point: pre-treatment baseline. At 12 weeks after first infusion, RECIST 1.1 defined response for most patients. Prior systemic cancer therapy, immunosuppressant use and other active malignancies excluded patients.

This TCR was recovered from a human donor with melanoma. V usage is TRBV28 and J usage is TRBJ2-5; TRBD1 agrees at 7 bases. The sequenced sample was blood, obtained from a patient treated with checkpoint blockade. The chain's CDR3 is CASSGGQTGEQYF. The CDR3 DNA reads as TGTGCCAGCAGTGGGGGACAAACAGGGGAGCAGTACTTC.